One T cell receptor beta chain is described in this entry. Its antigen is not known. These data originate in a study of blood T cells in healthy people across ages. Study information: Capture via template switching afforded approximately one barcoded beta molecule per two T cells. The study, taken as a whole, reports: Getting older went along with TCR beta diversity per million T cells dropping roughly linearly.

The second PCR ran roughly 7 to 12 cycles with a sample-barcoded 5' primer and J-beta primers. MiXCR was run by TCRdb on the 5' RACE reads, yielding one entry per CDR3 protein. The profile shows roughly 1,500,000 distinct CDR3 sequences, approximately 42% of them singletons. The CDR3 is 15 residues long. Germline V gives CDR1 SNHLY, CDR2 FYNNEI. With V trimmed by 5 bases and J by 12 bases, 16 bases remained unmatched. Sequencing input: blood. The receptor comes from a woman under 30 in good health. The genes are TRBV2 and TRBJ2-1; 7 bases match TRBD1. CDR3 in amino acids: CASSTLDRFSYVQFF. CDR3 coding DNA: TGTGCCAGCAGTACCCTGGACAGGTTCTCCTACGTGCAGTTCTTC.